The source of this T cell receptor beta chain is a study of T-cell reconstitution after alpha-beta-depleted transplantation in children. The CDR3 is 15 amino acids. The V gene's germline CDR1 is SSHAT and CDR2 FNYEAQ (reference sequence). With respect to this clonotype: A read error may account for a junction end that differs from germline.

TCRbeta library construction was performed incorporating unique molecular identifiers. TCRdb reprocessed the PCR reads via MiXCR and lists one record per CDR3 protein. This table has a few hundred thousand distinct CDR3 sequences, approximately 12% appearing once. Sequenced material: PBMCs from the stem cell graft donor, taken from the stem cell graft. The rearrangement joins TRBV7-7 to TRBJ2-5, with 7 bases identical to TRBD1. This TCR came from a human donor who donated a stem cell graft to a child with combined immunodeficiency. The CDR3 sequence is CASSLADRVGETQYF. The CDR3 coding sequence is TGTGCTAGCAGCTTAGCTGACAGGGTTGGTGAGACCCAGTACTTC.